The present T cell receptor (beta chain) was sequenced within a study of blood T cell repertoires in COVID-19. Overall study: Some COVID-19 samples were acute and others convalescent; all came from the United States, Italy and Spain.

The method was immunoSEQ multiplex PCR; TCRdb's version includes in-frame clones alone and lacks a portion of them. Of approximately 220,000 clones in the sample, roughly 90% were seen once. V was shortened by 3 bases and J by 5 bases, with 15 bases between the two germline ends. The germline V gene encodes CDR1 KGHDR and CDR2 SFDVKD. CDR3 length: 15 residues. This receptor was identified in a woman aged 45-60 years with acute or convalescent COVID-19. Sequencing was done on a sample of peripheral blood. This chain uses TRBV24-1 with TRBJ2-5; D perhaps matches TRBD1 (6 bases). CDR3 DNA: TGTGCCACCAGTGATCCGGAAGGGGGTCGGGAGACCCAGTACTTC. It specifies CATSDPEGGRETQYF.